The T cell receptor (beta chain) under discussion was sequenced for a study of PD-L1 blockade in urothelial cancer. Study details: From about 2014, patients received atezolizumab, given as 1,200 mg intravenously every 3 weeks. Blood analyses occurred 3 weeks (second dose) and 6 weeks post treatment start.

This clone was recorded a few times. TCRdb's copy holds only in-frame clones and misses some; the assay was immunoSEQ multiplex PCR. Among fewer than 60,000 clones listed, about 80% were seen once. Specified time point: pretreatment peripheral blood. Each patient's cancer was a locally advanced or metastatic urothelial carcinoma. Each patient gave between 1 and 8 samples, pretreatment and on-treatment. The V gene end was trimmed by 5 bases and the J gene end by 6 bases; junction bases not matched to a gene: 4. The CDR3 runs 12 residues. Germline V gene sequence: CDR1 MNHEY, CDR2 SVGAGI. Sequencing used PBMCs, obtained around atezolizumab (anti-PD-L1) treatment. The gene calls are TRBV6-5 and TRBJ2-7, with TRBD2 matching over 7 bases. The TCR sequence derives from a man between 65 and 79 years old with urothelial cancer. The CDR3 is CASSRGGREQYF. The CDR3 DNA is TGTGCCAGCAGTCGCGGGGGTCGCGAGCAGTACTTC.